This TCR beta chain was sequenced in a study of blood T cell repertoires in COVID-19. Across the study: COVID-19 samples collected from the United States, Italy and Spain covered acute and convalescent phases. Nucleic acid was either cDNA or gDNA, and it came from T cells, B-cell-depleted T cells, or PBMCs.

The data were produced by immunoSEQ multiplex PCR, yet TCRdb's version contains in-frame clones alone and is incomplete. The data hold about 270,000 clones, with 88% observed a single time. This clone was detected only once. Which cohort a participant joined came from the clinical history participants gave. Two negative PCRs, clearance, or symptom resolution had been documented for recovered Cohort 3 donors. The CDR3 is 15 residues long. Trimming took 6 bases from V and 5 from J; bases not matched to a gene: 9. CDR1 is KGHDR, CDR2 SFDVKD, per germline. Sample: PBMCs or T cells enriched from blood (not recorded which). The clonotype originates from a woman aged 45-59 years who had recovered from COVID-19. The genes are TRBV24-1 and TRBJ2-7; 10 nucleotides agree with TRBD2. The CDR3 spells CATSPSAGGPHEQYF. The CDR3 DNA reads TGTGCCACCAGTCCATCAGCGGGAGGGCCACACGAGCAGTACTTC.